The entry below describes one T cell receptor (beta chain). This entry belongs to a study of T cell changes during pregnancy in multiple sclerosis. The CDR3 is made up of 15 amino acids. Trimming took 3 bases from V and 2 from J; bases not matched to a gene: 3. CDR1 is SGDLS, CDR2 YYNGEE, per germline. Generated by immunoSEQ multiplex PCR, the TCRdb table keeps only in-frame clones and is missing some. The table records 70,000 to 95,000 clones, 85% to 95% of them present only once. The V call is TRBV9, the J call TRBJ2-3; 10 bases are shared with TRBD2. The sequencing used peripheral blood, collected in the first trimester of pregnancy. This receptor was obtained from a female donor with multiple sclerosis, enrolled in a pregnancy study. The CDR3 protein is CASSGSGGATDTQYF. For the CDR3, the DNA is TGTGCCAGCAGCGGAAGCGGGGGGGCCACAGATACGCAGTATTTT.